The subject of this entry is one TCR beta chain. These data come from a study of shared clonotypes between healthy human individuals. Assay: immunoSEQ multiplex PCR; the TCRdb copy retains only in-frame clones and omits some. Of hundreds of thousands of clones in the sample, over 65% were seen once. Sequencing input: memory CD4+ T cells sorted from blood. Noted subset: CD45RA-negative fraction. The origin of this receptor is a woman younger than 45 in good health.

The chain's CDR3 is CAISDGGRATGNEQFF. The CDR3 nucleotides read TGTGCCATCAGTGATGGCGGGAGGGCTACCGGCAATGAGCAGTTCTTC. The rearrangement uses TRBV10-3 and TRBJ2-1, with 9 bases matching TRBD2. The length of the CDR3 is 16 residues. The J segment lost 6 bases and the V segment lost 3 bases, leaving 9 bases of the junction unmatched. Per germline, CDR1 ENHRY and CDR2 SYGVKD.